This T cell receptor beta chain is drawn from a study of T-cell memory formation after mild COVID-19. A few counts support this clonotype. Its antigen is as yet unknown. TCR alpha and TCR beta cDNA libraries carrying sample barcodes and UMIs came from 5'RACE with constant-segment primers. A single record per CDR3 protein comes from TCRdb applying MiXCR to the 5' RACE reads. The data show about 450,000 distinct CDR3 sequences, 23% seen once. CDR3 length: 14 residues. V was pared by 3 bases and J by 5 bases, with 16 bases between. Germline CDR1 reads DFQATT; CDR2 reads SNEGSKA (reference sequence). Regarding the study as a whole: CD4/CD8 balance characterized clones contracting day 15 to 85, and CD4+ skew characterized later expanders. Within pre-infection memory, some responding clones were found, suggesting cross-reactive memory joined.

The specimen sequenced was PBMCs or a T cell subset sorted from them (not recorded which). The TCR comes from an adult woman who had mild COVID-19 (a few samples of this study predate the infection). Cell type and time point are not known. The chain joins TRBV20-1 to TRBJ1-1; D gene ambiguous. DNA of the CDR3: TGCAGTGCTAGGCCGGGAAGGAGGGTGACTGAAGCTTTCTTT. Protein sequence: CSARPGRRVTEAFF.